A single sample is the source of the 13 T cell receptor beta chains below, sequenced in a study of CD8+ T cells in alopecia areata. Treatment: oral pan-JAK inhibitor, 5-10 mg twice daily. Lesional scalp punch biopsies and peripheral blood were collected from alopecia areata patients. Extraction and reverse transcription of RNA yielded cDNA as the sequencing template. Generated by immunoSEQ multiplex PCR, the TCRdb table keeps only in-frame clones and is missing some. This table holds 5,000 or so clones, about three quarters found once. The specimen comprised skin, sampled at week 24, from a patient treated with tofacitinib. The receptors here all came from a human donor with alopecia areata.

This rearrangement joins TRBV30 to TRBJ2-7; TRBD1 matches 10 bases. The ends lost 4 bases at V and 7 bases at J; junction bases unmatched: 10. Germline CDR1 reads GTSNPN; CDR2 reads SVGIG (reference sequence). The CDR3 is 14 amino acids. CDR3 amino acids: CAWTPGTGVQEQYF. The CDR3 DNA reads TGTGCCTGGACTCCAGGGACAGGGGTTCAGGAGCAGTACTTC.

This chain uses TRBV9 with TRBJ2-1; TRBD1 aligns across 8 bases. J was trimmed by 5 bases and V by 0 bases; bases with no gene match: 7. Germline V gene sequence: CDR1 SGDLS, CDR2 YYNGEE. The CDR3 has 16 residues. CDR3 in DNA: TGTGCCAGCAGCGTAGGTGGCAGGGGGCGAAACAATGAGCAGTTCTTC. This encodes CASSVGGRGRNNEQFF.

Written as DNA, the CDR3 is TGCGCCAGCAGAGCGATCCCCAACTTCGACTTCGCCGGGGAGCTGTTTTTT. It translates to CASRAIPNFDFAGELFF. The rearrangement joins TRBV5-1 to TRBJ2-2; no firm D call. The CDR3 sequence is 17 residues long. Germline V CDR1 and CDR2: SGHRS, YFSETQ. V lost 5 bases to trimming and J lost 6 bases, with 23 bases between them.

This clone came up a few times. The chain employs TRBV13 and TRBJ1-2; D ambiguous. CDR1 and CDR2 from the germline V gene are PRHDT and FYEKMQ (reference sequence). The CDR3 has 13 amino acids. Trimming removed 0 bases at V and 5 bases at J, with 7 bases between. CDR3 sequence: CASSLGRGYGYTF. Here the CDR3 DNA reads TGTGCCAGCAGCTTAGGCCGGGGTTATGGCTACACCTTC. Based on the CDR3 plus reference TRBV13 and TRBJ1-2, the full variable domain is AAGVIQSPRHLIKEKRETATLKCYPIPRHDTVYWYQQGPGQDPQFLISFYEKMQSDKGSIPDRFSAQQFSDYHSELNMSSLELGDSALYFCASSLGRGYGYTFGSGTRLTVV.

Sample share makes this clone large (0.1 to 1%). The chain links TRBV19 to TRBJ1-5; D is undetermined. Germline assignment: CDR1 LNHDA and CDR2 SQIVND (reference sequence). The germline V and J ends were trimmed by 3 bases and 6 bases, with 12 bases remaining between them. This CDR3 has 14 amino acids. CDR3 residues: CASSILASGQPQHF. CDR3 nucleotides: TGTGCCAGTAGTATCCTGGCATCTGGTCAGCCCCAGCATTTT.

The J gene is TRBJ1-6, the V gene TRBV7-9; D is uncertain. CDR1 is SEHNR, CDR2 FQNEAQ, per germline (reference sequence). The CDR3 extends over 12 amino acids. V shed 5 bases and J shed 9 bases, with 8 bases lying between them. CDR3 nucleotide sequence: TGTGCCAGCAGCCCCAAGGGTTCACCCCTCCACTTT. Protein: CASSPKGSPLHF.

The chain is built from TRBV18 and TRBJ2-5; D could derive from TRBD1 or TRBD2 (5 bases each). CDR3 length equals 15 residues. From germline, CDR1 is KGHSH and CDR2 LQKENI. V lost 4 bases and J 2 bases, leaving 14 bases between the germline ends. The CDR3 reads CASSLHGTIQETQYF. The CDR3 DNA is TGTGCCAGCTCACTCCATGGGACCATTCAAGAGACCCAGTACTTC.

This clone was observed a few times. V and J are TRBV10-3 and TRBJ1-1; unclear D gene. Between the trimmed V and J ends, which lost 2 bases and 2 bases, there was a span of 3 bases. Germline assignment: CDR1 ENHRY and CDR2 SYGVKD. The CDR3 covers 12 residues. Written as DNA, the CDR3 is TGTGCCATCAGTGAGACAAACACTGAAGCTTTCTTT. Translated, it gives CAISETNTEAFF.

There are a few counts of this clone. This chain joins TRBV6-6 and TRBJ1-1; D perhaps matches TRBD1 (5 bases). CDR3 length equals 16 residues. Trimming shortened V by 0 bases and J by 0 bases, and 11 bases separated the two germline ends. Germline V gives CDR1 MNHNY, CDR2 SVGAGI (reference sequence). DNA of the CDR3: TGTGCCAGCAGTTACTCCGACACAGGAATGAACACTGAAGCTTTCTTT. Protein sequence: CASSYSDTGMNTEAFF.

This chain uses TRBV5-4 with TRBJ2-3, with no clear D. V lost 4 bases to trimming and J lost 3 bases, with 12 bases between them. CDR1 is SGHNT and CDR2 is YYREEE in the germline V gene (reference sequence). The CDR3 runs to 14 residues. The CDR3 sequence is CASSPRPWTDTQYF. The CDR3 DNA is TGTGCCAGCAGCCCCAGACCATGGACAGATACGCAGTATTTT.

The gene calls are TRBV5-5 and TRBJ2-1; 11 bases line up with TRBD1. Looked up from germline, CDR1 is SGHKS and CDR2 is YYEKEE (reference sequence). The J segment lost 9 bases and the V segment lost 4 bases, leaving 9 bases of the junction unmatched. The CDR3 consists of 15 residues. The CDR3 DNA reads as TGTGCCAGCAGCCCGGACAGGGGGCCGAGGTTTGAGCAGTTCTTC. Encoded protein: CASSPDRGPRFEQFF.

The chain uses TRBV29-1 and TRBJ1-1; D is uncertain. The CDR3 runs to 13 residues. CDR1 is SQVTM and CDR2 is ANQGSEA in the germline V gene. V was cut by 4 bases and J by 0 bases, with 9 bases left in between. The CDR3 nucleotides are TGCAGCGTTGTGTCGCAGGTGAACACTGAAGCTTTCTTT. Amino acid sequence: CSVVSQVNTEAFF.

V is TRBV6-1 and J is TRBJ1-1, with D perhaps matching TRBD1 (6 bases). Germline lookup yields CDR1 MNHNS and CDR2 SASEGT. The CDR3 is made up of 15 amino acids. V shed 2 bases and J shed 4 bases, with 14 bases lying between them. In DNA, the CDR3 is TGTGCCAGCAGTGAACCTGGGGGGCCCAGCACTGAAGCTTTCTTT. Translation gives CASSEPGGPSTEAFF.